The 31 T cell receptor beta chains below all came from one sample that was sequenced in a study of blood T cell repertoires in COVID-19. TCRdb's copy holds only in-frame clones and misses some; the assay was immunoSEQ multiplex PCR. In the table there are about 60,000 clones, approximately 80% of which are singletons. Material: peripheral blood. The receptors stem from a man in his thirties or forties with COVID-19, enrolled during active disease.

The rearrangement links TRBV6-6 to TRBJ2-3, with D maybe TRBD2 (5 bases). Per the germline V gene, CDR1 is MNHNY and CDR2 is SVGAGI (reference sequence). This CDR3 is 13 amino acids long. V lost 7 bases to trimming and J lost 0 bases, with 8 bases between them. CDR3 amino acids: CASIGGSTDTQYF. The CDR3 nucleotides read TGTGCCAGCATAGGCGGGAGCACAGATACGCAGTATTTT.

The CDR3 loop is CAISDLDREYEQYF. CDR3 coding DNA: TGTGCCATCAGTGATTTGGACAGGGAGTACGAGCAGTACTTC. The V call is TRBV10-3, the J call TRBJ2-7; 8 bases align to TRBD1. Germline V gene data show CDR1 as ENHRY and CDR2 as SYGVKD. The V segment lost 3 bases and the J segment 4 bases; nucleotides outside the gene matches: 5. This CDR3 is built from 14 residues.

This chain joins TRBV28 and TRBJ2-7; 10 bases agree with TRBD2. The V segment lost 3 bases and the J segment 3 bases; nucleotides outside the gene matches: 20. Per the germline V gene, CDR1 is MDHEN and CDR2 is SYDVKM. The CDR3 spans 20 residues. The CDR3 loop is CASSFTAPLIDLAGVYEQYF. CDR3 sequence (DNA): TGTGCCAGCAGTTTTACGGCTCCGTTGATAGACCTAGCGGGAGTCTACGAGCAGTACTTC.

CDR3 coding DNA: TGTGCCAGTAGTCCCGGACAGGCTAACTATGGCTACACCTTC. This gives the protein CASSPGQANYGYTF. The chain links TRBV19 to TRBJ1-2; TRBD1 aligns across 7 bases. Germline trimming cut 5 bases from V and 0 bases from J; bases unmatched to any gene: 3. The CDR3 is 14 amino acids. The germline V gene encodes CDR1 LNHDA and CDR2 SQIVND (reference sequence).

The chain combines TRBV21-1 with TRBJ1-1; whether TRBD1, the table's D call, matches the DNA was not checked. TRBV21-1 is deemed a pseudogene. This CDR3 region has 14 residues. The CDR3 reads CASSTHTMNTEAFF. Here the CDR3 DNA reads TGTGCCAGCAGCACTCACACAATGAACACTGAAGCTTTCTTT.

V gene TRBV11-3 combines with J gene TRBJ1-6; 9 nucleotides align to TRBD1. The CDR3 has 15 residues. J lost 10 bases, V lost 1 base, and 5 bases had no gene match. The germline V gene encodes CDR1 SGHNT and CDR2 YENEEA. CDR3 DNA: TGTGCCAGCAGCTTAGTGGGACAGGGAGGATCACCCCTCCACTTT. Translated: CASSLVGQGGSPLHF.

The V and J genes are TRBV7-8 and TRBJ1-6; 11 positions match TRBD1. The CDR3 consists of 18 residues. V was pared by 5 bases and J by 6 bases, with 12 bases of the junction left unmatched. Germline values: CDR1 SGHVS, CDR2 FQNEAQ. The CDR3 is CASSEREGGTGGNSPLHF. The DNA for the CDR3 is TGTGCCAGCAGCGAACGGGAGGGCGGGACAGGGGGTAATTCACCCCTCCACTTT.

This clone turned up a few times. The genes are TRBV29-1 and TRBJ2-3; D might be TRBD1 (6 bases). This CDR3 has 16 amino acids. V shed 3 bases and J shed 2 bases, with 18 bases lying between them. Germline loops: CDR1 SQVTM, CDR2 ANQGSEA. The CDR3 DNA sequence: TGCAGCGTTGACCAACGTACAGGGTATCCCACAGATACGCAGTATTTT. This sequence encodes CSVDQRTGYPTDTQYF.

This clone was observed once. This chain's CDR3 is CASSLGSSGMNEQFF. CDR3 DNA sequence: TGCGCCAGCAGCTTGGGGTCTAGCGGGATGAATGAGCAGTTCTTC. This chain connects TRBV5-1 to TRBJ2-1, with TRBD2 matching over 9 bases. The CDR3 length is 15 residues. V lost 0 bases, J lost 7 bases, and 5 bases stayed unmatched. The V gene's germline CDR1 is SGHRS and CDR2 YFSETQ.

The CDR3 nucleotides are TGTGCCAGCAGTTTTGACAGGGGGCCTGAAGCTTTCTTT. Protein product: CASSFDRGPEAFF. The chain has TRBV28 and TRBJ1-1; 10 bases line up with TRBD1. Trimming removed 3 bases from V and 6 bases from J; junction bases left unmatched: 1. The germline CDR1 and CDR2 sequences are MDHEN and SYDVKM. There are 13 residues in the CDR3. Full variable domain (missing parts from reference TRBV28 and TRBJ1-1): DVKVTQSSRYLVKRTGEKVFLECVQDMDHENMFWYRQDPGLGLRLIYFSYDVKMKEKGDIPEGYSVSREKKERFSLILESASTNQTSMYLCASSFDRGPEAFFGQGTRLTVV.

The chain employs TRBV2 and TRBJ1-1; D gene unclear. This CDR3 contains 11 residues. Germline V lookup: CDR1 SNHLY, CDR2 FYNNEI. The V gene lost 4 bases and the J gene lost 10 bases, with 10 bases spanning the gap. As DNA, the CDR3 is TGTGCCAGCAGTGTGGCCAGGCTAGCTTTCTTT. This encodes CASSVARLAFF.

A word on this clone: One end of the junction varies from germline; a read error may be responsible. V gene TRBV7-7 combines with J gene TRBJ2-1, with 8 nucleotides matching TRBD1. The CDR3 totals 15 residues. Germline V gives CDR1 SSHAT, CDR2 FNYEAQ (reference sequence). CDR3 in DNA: TGTGCTAGCAGCCGGACAGGGAGCTCCTACAATGAGCAGTTCTTC. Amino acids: CASSRTGSSYNEQFF.

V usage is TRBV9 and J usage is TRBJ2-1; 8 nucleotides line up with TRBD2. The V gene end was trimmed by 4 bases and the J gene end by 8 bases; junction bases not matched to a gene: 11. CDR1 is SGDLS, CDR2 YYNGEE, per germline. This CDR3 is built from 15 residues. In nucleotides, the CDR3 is TGTGCCAGCAGCCCTGGCGGGGGGCTAGGCTATGAGCAGTTCTTC. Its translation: CASSPGGGLGYEQFF.

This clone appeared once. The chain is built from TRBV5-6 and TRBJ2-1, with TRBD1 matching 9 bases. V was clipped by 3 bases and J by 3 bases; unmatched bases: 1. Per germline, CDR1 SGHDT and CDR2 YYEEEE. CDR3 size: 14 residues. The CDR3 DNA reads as TGTGCCAGCAGCTGGGGACAGGGCTACAATGAGCAGTTCTTC. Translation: CASSWGQGYNEQFF.

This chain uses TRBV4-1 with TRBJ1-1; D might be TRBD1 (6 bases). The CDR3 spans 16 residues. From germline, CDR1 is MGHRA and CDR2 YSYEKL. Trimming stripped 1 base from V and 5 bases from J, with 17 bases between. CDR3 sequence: CASSQVPPGQLTEAFF. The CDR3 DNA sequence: TGCGCCAGCAGCCAAGTCCCACCGGGACAACTTACTGAAGCTTTCTTT.

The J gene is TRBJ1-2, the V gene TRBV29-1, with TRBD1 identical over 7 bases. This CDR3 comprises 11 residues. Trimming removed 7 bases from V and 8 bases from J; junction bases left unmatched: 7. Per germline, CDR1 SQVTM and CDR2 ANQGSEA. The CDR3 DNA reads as TGCAGCGCGAGGGACAGAAGAGGCTACACCTTC. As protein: CSARDRRGYTF.

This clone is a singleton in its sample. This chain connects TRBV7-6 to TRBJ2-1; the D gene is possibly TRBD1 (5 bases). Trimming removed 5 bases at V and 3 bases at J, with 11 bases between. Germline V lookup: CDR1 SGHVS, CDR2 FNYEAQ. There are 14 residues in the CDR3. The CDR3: CASSPRRDYNEQFF. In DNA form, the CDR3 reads TGTGCCAGCAGCCCCCGCAGGGACTACAATGAGCAGTTCTTC.

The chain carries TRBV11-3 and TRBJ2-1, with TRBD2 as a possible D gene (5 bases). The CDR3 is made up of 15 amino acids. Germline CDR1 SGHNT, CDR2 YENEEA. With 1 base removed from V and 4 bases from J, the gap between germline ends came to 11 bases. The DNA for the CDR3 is TGTGCCAGCAGCTTAGGTAGAGGGCCTTACAATGAGCAGTTCTTC. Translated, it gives CASSLGRGPYNEQFF.

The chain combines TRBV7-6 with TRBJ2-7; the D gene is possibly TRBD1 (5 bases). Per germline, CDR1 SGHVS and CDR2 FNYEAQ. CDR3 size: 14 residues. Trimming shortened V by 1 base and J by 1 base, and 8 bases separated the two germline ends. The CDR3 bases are TGTGCCAGCAGCTTAGGGGGCCGATCCTACGAGCAGTACTTC. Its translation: CASSLGGRSYEQYF.

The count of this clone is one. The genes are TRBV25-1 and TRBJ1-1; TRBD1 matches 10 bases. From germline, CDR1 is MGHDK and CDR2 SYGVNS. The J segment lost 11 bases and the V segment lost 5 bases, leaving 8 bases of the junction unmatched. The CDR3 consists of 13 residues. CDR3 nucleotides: TGTGCCAGCAGTATCCCCGGGACAGGGGTCGCTTTCTTT. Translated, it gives CASSIPGTGVAFF.

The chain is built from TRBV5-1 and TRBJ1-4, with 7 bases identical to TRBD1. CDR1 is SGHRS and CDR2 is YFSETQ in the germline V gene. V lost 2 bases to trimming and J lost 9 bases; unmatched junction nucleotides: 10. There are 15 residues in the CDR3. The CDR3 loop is CASSLSPGTEKKLFF. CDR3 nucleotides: TGCGCCAGCAGCTTATCTCCCGGGACAGAAAAAAAACTGTTTTTT.

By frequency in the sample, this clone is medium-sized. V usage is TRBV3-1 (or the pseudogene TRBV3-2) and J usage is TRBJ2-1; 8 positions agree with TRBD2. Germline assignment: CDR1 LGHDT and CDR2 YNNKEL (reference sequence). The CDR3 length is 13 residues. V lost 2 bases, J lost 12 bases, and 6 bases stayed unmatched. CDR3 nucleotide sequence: TGTGCCAGCAGCCAATACAGCGGGAGCGCGCAGTTCTTC. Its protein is CASSQYSGSAQFF.

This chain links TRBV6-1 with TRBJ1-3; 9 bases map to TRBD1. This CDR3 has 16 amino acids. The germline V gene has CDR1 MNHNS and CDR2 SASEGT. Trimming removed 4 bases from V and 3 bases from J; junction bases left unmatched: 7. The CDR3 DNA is TGTGCCAGCAGTGGTACAGGGGGCGGGTATGGAAACACCATATATTTT. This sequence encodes CASSGTGGGYGNTIYF.

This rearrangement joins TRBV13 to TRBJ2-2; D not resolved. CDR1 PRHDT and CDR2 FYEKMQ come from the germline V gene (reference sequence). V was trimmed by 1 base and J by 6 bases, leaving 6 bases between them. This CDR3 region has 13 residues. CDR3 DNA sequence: TGTGCCAGCAGCTTAGTCTCGGCCGGGGAGCTGTTTTTT. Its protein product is CASSLVSAGELFF.

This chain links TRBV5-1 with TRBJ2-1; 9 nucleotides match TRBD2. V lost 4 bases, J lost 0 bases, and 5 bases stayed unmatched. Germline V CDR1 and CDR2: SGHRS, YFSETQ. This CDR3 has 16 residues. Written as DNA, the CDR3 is TGCGCCAGCAGCCTTCTAGCGGGGCTCTCCTACAATGAGCAGTTCTTC. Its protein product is CASSLLAGLSYNEQFF.

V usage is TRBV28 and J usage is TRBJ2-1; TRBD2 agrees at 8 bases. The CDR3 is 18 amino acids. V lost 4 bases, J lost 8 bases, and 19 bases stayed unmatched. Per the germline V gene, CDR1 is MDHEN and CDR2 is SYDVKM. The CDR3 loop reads CASSSADGGGTRWDEQFF. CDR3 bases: TGTGCCAGCAGTTCGGCAGATGGTGGTGGGACTAGGTGGGATGAGCAGTTCTTC.

The CDR3 DNA follows: TGTGCCAGCAGCCAAGATTTCGGGGGAGGCACAGATACGCAGTATTTT. It codes for CASSQDFGGGTDTQYF. The chain carries TRBV3-1 (or the pseudogene TRBV3-2) and TRBJ2-3; tentatively, D is TRBD2 (6 bases). CDR3 length: 16 amino acids. Per germline, CDR1 LGHDT and CDR2 YNNKEL (reference sequence). Between the trimmed V and J ends, which lost 0 bases and 1 base, there was a span of 11 bases.

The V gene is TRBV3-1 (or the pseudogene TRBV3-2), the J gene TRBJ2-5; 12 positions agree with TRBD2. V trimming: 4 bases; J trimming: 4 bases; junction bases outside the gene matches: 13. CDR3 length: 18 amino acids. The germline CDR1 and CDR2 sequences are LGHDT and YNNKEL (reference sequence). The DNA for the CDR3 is TGTGCCAGCAGCCCCTGGACTAGCGGGATGGAGGTGGTAGAGACCCAGTACTTC. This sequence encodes CASSPWTSGMEVVETQYF.

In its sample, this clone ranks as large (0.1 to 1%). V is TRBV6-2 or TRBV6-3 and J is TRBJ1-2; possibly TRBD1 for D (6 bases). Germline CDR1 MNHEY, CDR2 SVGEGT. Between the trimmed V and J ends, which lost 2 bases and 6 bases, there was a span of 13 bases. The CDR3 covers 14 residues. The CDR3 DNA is TGTGCCAGCAGTTACCCGACAGGAGGTAATGGCTACACCTTC. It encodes CASSYPTGGNGYTF.

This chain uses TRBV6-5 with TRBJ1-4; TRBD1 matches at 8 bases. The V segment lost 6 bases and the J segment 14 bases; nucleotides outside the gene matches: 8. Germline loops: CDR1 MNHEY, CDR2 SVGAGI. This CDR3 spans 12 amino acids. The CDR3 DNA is TGTGCCAGCAGACACGTGACAGGGGTCCTGTTTTTT. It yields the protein CASRHVTGVLFF.

Written as DNA, the CDR3 is TGTGCCAGCAGTTGGACAGGGGGATATGGCTACACCTTC. Translating gives CASSWTGGYGYTF. This rearrangement joins TRBV27 to TRBJ1-2, with 10 bases matching TRBD1. Germline trimming cut 4 bases from V and 5 bases from J; bases unmatched to any gene: 1. The CDR3 spans 13 residues. Germline values: CDR1 MNHEY, CDR2 SMNVEV (reference sequence).